This T cell receptor beta chain was obtained from a study of immune heterogeneity within non-small cell lung tumors. Study context: Several squamous cell carcinomas, more than 8 non-squamous carcinomas and 1 not otherwise specified made up the tumors.

The germline V gene has CDR1 MNHNS and CDR2 SASEGT. This CDR3 has 12 residues. The V end was cut by 2 bases, the J end by 8 bases, with 9 bases between. Note on this clonotype: Given a much more abundant clone one base away, this may be a read error.

Template came from bulk tumor genomic DNA, at approximately 600 ng per sample. Several spatially distant biopsies were obtained per primary tumor intraoperatively. The patients were newly diagnosed with non-small cell lung cancer, had not been treated, and had curative surgery. A multiplex PCR containing 32 V primers and 13 J primers was used to amplify TCR beta CDR3. TCRdb passed the multiplex PCR reads through MiXCR, listing each CDR3 protein once. The sample has about 4,600 distinct CDR3 sequences; around 40% are singletons. The chain combines TRBV6-1 with TRBJ1-2, with D unresolved. The source material was lung tumor tissue. The receptor's source is a woman in her forties or fifties with non-small cell lung cancer. Here the CDR3 DNA reads TGTGCCAGCAGTGAAAATAAGGGAGGCTACACCTTC. Protein product: CASSENKGGYTF.